This entry is about one TCR beta chain. The table lists this clone with a count of one. Its antigen is still unknown. Base qualities were left out, and no much larger clone turns up one base away. TCRbeta CDR3 regions were amplified from genomic DNA using the immunoSEQ Assay, a bias-controlled multiplex PCR. In the paper's pipeline: The number of nucleated cells in each sample was estimated by amplification of reference gene primers within the assay. To quantify the absolute abundance of each unique TCRbeta CDR3 rearrangement, sequence reads were collapsed and filtered. For each sample, productive Simpson clonality was calculated as the square root of Simpson's diversity index over productive rearrangements. In TCRdb, the immuneACCESS table is reduced to in-frame sequences with V and J assigned. These tables do not hold every clone; where another copy was compared, an unresolved V gene accounts for under half, and the others remain unexplained. V, J and clone size reflect that table, while D and trimming were determined from the DNA. Across this sample there are around 280,000 clones, with about 90% seen only once. The ten largest clonotypes hold about 2.2% of the sample.

This record belongs to a study of blood T cell repertoires in COVID-19 (dated by TCRdb to about 2020). Background for the entire study: Samples from collaborators originated in the United States, Italy and Spain and spanned both the acute and convalescent phases of COVID-19. The dataset comprised deeply sampled blood TCRbeta repertoires from subjects exposed to, actively infected with, or recovered from COVID-19. HLA class I and class II types, where available, came from metadata supplied by the sample provider rather than from assay-based typing. The prospective study material was composed of cDNA or gDNA derived from T cells, B-cell-depleted T cells, or PBMCs. The sample metadata nearly always contained a de-identified subject ID, COVID-19 status, age in years and sex. The repertoires were released in a freely available public database meant as a resource for research on the immune response to SARS-CoV-2. The samples were drawn from two sources: the first 160 participants of the ongoing ImmuneRACE study, and 1,000 to 1,500 subjects contributed by 6 global collaborators. Points the paper makes about the study in general: The quantity of clinical and demographic metadata differed by source and by participant and was supplied without curation.

A second Seattle source provided samples from volunteer blood donors who had recovered from COVID-19. Each collaborating institution followed its own protocols to collect whole blood in K2EDTA tubes. Collaborator samples were shipped for TCRbeta analysis as frozen whole blood, isolated PBMCs, or DNA extracted from either sample type. The sample taken for sequencing was peripheral blood. This TCR was recovered from a woman aged 45 to 65 who had recovered from COVID-19.

The encoded CDR3 is CASSQDKGVAGAQETQYF. The DNA sequence follows: TGCGCCAGCAGCCAAGATAAAGGAGTAGCGGGGGCACAAGAGACCCAGTACTTC. This chain joins TRBV4-1 to TRBJ2-5, with 9 junctional bases fitting TRBD2. Germline trimming: 0 bases from V, 2 bases from J; junction bases outside gene matches: 10. The cysteine opens and the phenylalanine closes a CDR3 of 18 amino acids. The retained sequence is limited to the CDR3, 54 bases, with the frame set at the first base. As encoded in the germline V gene, CDR1 is MGHRA while CDR2 is YSYEKL.